What follows are 13 T cell receptor beta chains derived from one specimen sequenced in a study of T cell responses to AZD1222 COVID-19 vaccine. TCRdb keeps only in-frame clones here, not all; method: immunoSEQ multiplex PCR. Of approximately 160,000 clones in the sample, 90% were seen once. The specimen comprised peripheral blood, sampled on day 0 of AZD1222 vaccination. These receptors were collected from an adult in good health.

The chain links TRBV5-1 to TRBJ2-7; possible D gene TRBD1, 6 bases. Germline V gene sequence: CDR1 SGHRS, CDR2 YFSETQ. This CDR3 spans 14 amino acids. V gave up 5 bases and J gave up 3 bases, with 15 bases separating them. CDR3 in amino acids: CASSLGDTDYEQYF. CDR3 coding DNA: TGCGCCAGCAGTCTGGGGGACACGGACTACGAGCAGTACTTC.

CDR3 bases: TGCGCCAGCAGCTCTAACACTGAAGCTTTCTTT. This gives the protein CASSSNTEAFF. The V call is TRBV5-1, the J call TRBJ1-1; D ambiguous. CDR3 size: 11 residues. In germline, CDR1 is SGHRS, CDR2 YFSETQ. Trimming stripped 3 bases from V and 2 bases from J, with 2 bases between.

The chain carries TRBV7-2 and TRBJ2-3; 9 nucleotides align to TRBD1. Unmatched junction bases numbered 7, after V lost 5 bases and J lost 4 bases. CDR1 is SGHTA, CDR2 FQGNSA, per germline. The CDR3 has 15 amino acids. The CDR3 nucleotides read TGTGCCAGCAGCCCAAGACAGGGGGGGGCAGATACGCAGTATTTT. It yields the protein CASSPRQGGADTQYF.

V gene TRBV25-1 combines with J gene TRBJ2-7, with D possibly being TRBD2 (6 bases). Germline V lookup: CDR1 MGHDK, CDR2 SYGVNS. V lost 5 bases, J lost 3 bases, and 14 bases lay in between. The CDR3 extends over 14 amino acids. CDR3 DNA: TGTGCCAGCAGTAGGCCGGGGGAGAACTACGAGCAGTACTTC. It yields the protein CASSRPGENYEQYF.

The gene calls are TRBV6-5 and TRBJ1-5, with a weak D call TRBD1 (5 bases). The CDR3 runs to 13 residues. Trimming removed 6 bases from V and 6 bases from J, with 12 bases in between. CDR1 and CDR2 (germline): MNHEY, SVGAGI. The CDR3 coding sequence is TGTGCCAGCAGGACCTCTCAGGGTCAGCCCCAGCATTTT. Protein: CASRTSQGQPQHF.

DNA of the CDR3: TGTGCCAGCAGCTTGGACAGGGGACTGAACACCGGGGAGCTGTTTTTT. Encoded protein: CASSLDRGLNTGELFF. The chain joins TRBV7-9 to TRBJ2-2; 9 nucleotides match TRBD1. Trimming removed 3 bases from V and 1 base from J; junction bases left unmatched: 3. Germline V gene sequence: CDR1 SEHNR, CDR2 FQNEAQ (reference sequence). The length of the CDR3 is 16 residues.

V usage is TRBV27 and J usage is TRBJ1-3, with 10 bases matching TRBD1. V was clipped by 4 bases and J by 2 bases; unmatched bases: 5. The germline CDR1 and CDR2 sequences are MNHEY and SMNVEV (reference sequence). This CDR3 has 16 residues. In nucleotides, the CDR3 is TGTGCCAGCAGTTCCTGGACAGGGGGGGCTGGAAACACCATATATTTT. It codes for CASSSWTGGAGNTIYF.

Worth noting for this clone: At one end the junction does not follow the germline gene, possibly because of a read error. This chain connects TRBV5-6 to TRBJ1-6, with 7 bases aligning to TRBD1. Germline V gene lookup returns CDR1 SGHDT and CDR2 YYEEEE. The CDR3 is made up of 12 amino acids. As DNA, the CDR3 is TGTGCCAGCAGCTGGGGATCGGACAGGCCTTTATTT. Its protein is CASSWGSDRPLF.

The chain links TRBV5-6 to TRBJ1-4; 7 bases map to TRBD1. The CDR3 runs to 16 residues. Germline lookup yields CDR1 SGHDT and CDR2 YYEEEE. V lost 1 base and J lost 0; bases outside the gene matches: 3. The CDR3 here is CASSLLQGATNEKLFF. The CDR3 region has the DNA TGTGCCAGCAGCTTGTTGCAGGGGGCAACTAATGAAAAACTGTTTTTT.

J is TRBJ2-7 and V is TRBV5-1; 9 nucleotides line up with TRBD1. The V segment lost 0 bases and the J segment 4 bases; nucleotides outside the gene matches: 5. This CDR3 is 15 amino acids long. Germline CDR1 and CDR2: SGHRS and YFSETQ. The CDR3 sequence: CASSLAGDRAYEQYF. CDR3 coding DNA: TGCGCCAGCAGCTTGGCTGGGGACAGGGCTTACGAGCAGTACTTC.

This chain uses TRBV6-2 or TRBV6-3 with TRBJ1-5, with TRBD1 matching over 8 bases. Germline V gives CDR1 MNHEY, CDR2 SVGEGT. Germline trimming cut 2 bases from V and 0 bases from J; bases unmatched to any gene: 9. There are 18 residues in the CDR3. CDR3 DNA: TGTGCCAGCAGTTACCGGACAGGGTTCACATCTAGCAATCAGCCCCAGCATTTT. Its translation: CASSYRTGFTSSNQPQHF.

A note on this clone: Other DNA sequences from this sample encode an identical CDR3 as well. The V and J genes are TRBV7-8 and TRBJ1-1; D unresolved. There are 14 residues in the CDR3. Germline V gene sequence: CDR1 SGHVS, CDR2 FQNEAQ. The V end was cut by 3 bases, the J end by 5 bases, with 13 bases between. CDR3 DNA sequence: TGTGCCAGCAGCTTTGGAGGTGGGAGGACTGAAGCTTTCTTT. Amino acid sequence: CASSFGGGRTEAFF.

This CDR3 reads CASSLGALSYEQYF. CDR3 coding DNA: TGTGCCAGCAGCTTAGGGGCTCTATCCTACGAGCAGTACTTC. V and J are TRBV7-8 and TRBJ2-7; D call uncertain. The germline CDR1 and CDR2 sequences are SGHVS and FQNEAQ. There are 14 residues in the CDR3. The V end lost 1 base, the J end lost 1 base, and 8 bases lay between the germline ends.